The entry that follows covers one T cell receptor (beta chain) sequence. This specimen comes from a study of blood T cell repertoires in COVID-19. Across the whole study: Samples came from the United States, Italy and Spain, spanning acute and convalescent COVID-19. PBMCs, B-cell-depleted T cells, or T cells were the source of the cDNA or gDNA that made up the material.

Germline CDR1 MDHEN, CDR2 SYDVKM. The CDR3 is 13 residues long. Germline trimming cut 5 bases from V and 3 bases from J; bases unmatched to any gene: 1. Per the authors' pipeline: Estimation of nucleated cell counts was performed using reference gene primer amplification. This table comes from immunoSEQ multiplex PCR, and its TCRdb copy is limited to in-frame clones, with some not included. V, J and clone size are taken as reported in that table, and D and trimming were inferred from the DNA itself. Of just over 650,000 clones listed, 80% to 90% are singletons. This sequence was found in a woman in her late teens or twenties with acute or convalescent COVID-19. The sequencing sample was made of peripheral blood. The genes are TRBV28 and TRBJ2-3, with 8 bases lining up with TRBD1. The CDR3 loop reads CASSHRGTDTQYF. CDR3 bases: TGTGCCAGCAGTCACAGGGGGACAGATACGCAGTATTTT. Looking up the rest from reference TRBV28 and TRBJ2-3 gives the full variable domain: DVKVTQSSRYLVKRTGEKVFLECVQDMDHENMFWYRQDPGLGLRLIYFSYDVKMKEKGDIPEGYSVSREKKERFSLILESASTNQTSMYLCASSHRGTDTQYFGPGTRLTVL.